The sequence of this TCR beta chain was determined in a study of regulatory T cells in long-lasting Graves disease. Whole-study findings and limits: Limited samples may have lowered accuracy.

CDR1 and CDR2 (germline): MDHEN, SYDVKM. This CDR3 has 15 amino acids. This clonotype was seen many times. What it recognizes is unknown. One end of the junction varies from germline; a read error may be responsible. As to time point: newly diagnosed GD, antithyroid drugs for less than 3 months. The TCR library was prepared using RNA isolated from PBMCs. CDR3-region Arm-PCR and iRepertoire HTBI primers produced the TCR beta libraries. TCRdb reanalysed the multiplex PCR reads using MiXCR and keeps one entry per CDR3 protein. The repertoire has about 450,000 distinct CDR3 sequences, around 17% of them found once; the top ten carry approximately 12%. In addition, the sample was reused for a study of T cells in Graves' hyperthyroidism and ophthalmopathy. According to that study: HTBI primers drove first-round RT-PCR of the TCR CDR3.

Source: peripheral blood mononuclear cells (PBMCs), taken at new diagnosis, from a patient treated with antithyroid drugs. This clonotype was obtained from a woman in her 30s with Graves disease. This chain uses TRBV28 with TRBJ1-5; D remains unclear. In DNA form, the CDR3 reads TGCGCCAGCAGCCCGGATCGGGATAGCAATCAGCCCCAGCATTTT. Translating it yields CASSPDRDSNQPQHF.